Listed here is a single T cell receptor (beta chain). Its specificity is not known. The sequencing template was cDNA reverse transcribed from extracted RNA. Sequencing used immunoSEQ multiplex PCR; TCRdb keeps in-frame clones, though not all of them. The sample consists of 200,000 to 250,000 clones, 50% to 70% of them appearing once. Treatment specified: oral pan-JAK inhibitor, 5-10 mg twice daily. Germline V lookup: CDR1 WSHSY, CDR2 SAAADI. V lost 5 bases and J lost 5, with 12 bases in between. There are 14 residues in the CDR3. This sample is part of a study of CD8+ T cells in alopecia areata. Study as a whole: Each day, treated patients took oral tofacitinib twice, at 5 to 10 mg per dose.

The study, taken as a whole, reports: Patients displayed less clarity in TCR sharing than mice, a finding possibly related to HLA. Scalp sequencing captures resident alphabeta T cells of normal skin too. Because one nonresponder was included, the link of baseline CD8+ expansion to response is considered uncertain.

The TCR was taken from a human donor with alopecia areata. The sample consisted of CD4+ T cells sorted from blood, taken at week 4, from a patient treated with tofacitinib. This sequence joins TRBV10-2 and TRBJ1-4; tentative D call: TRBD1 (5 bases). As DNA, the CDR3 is TGCGCCAGCAGTAGGGACTTGGGAAATGAAAAACTGTTTTTT. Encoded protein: CASSRDLGNEKLFF.